A selection of T cell receptor beta chains follows, all from one sample in a study of spatial heterogeneity in lung cancer. Via MiXCR, TCRdb re-called the 5' RACE reads, giving one row per CDR3 protein. The data contain some 1,600 distinct CDR3 sequences, more than 8% of them singletons. Sequencing used lung tumor tissue, obtained at surgery. Receptors originate from a male donor with early-stage non-small cell lung cancer. Each CDR3 is given with its conserved first and last residue. Each record gives: V gene, clone size, J gene, D gene, CDR3 DNA, CDR3 protein. A D gene is named only where the DNA matches it firmly. Clone sizes are given selectively: once, few, many, or a class where the clone is expanded.

TRBV11-2	hyperexpanded	TRBJ2-7	.	TGTGCCAGCAGCTCCTCCCCGGAGGAGCAGTACTTC	CASSSSPEEQYF
TRBV19	medium-sized	TRBJ1-5	.	TGTGCCAGTAGTATCGGGCCGGATCAGCCCCAGCATTTT	CASSIGPDQPQHF
TRBV29-1	.	TRBJ2-1	.	TGCAGCGTTGAGGGCAGCTCCTACAATGAGCAGTTCTTC	CSVEGSSYNEQFF
TRBV5-6	medium-sized	TRBJ2-3	TRBD1	TGTGCCAGCAGCCTCTCGGGCGGACAGGGCACAGATACGCAGTATTTT	CASSLSGGQGTDTQYF
TRBV11-1	many	TRBJ2-2	.	TGTGCCAGCAGCTTAGCCCTAGGACGGGACACCGGGGAGCTGTTTTTT	CASSLALGRDTGELFF
TRBV20-1	medium-sized	TRBJ2-7	.	TGCAGTGCTAGGAAGGGGACGGAGACCGAGCAGTACTTC	CSARKGTETEQYF
TRBV15	medium-sized	TRBJ2-6	.	TGTGCCACCCGGAGGGGGCTTTGGGCCCGGACCAACGTCCTGACTTTC	CATRRGLWARTNVLTF
TRBV7-9	medium-sized	TRBJ2-7	TRBD2	TGTGCCAGCAGCCCGACTAGCAGCTACGAGCAGTACTTC	CASSPTSSYEQYF
TRBV7-2	medium-sized	TRBJ1-2	.	TGTGCCAGCAGCCCCGCGTCAGGGGACAACTATGGCTACACCTTC	CASSPASGDNYGYTF
TRBV7-9	medium-sized	TRBJ2-3	TRBD2	TGTGCCAGCAGCTTAATGTCTAGCGGGGGAGCTACGCAGTATTTT	CASSLMSSGGATQYF
TRBV18	many	TRBJ2-2	.	TGTGCCAGCTTGTCCACCGGGGAGCTGTTTTTT	CASLSTGELFF
TRBV27	medium-sized	TRBJ2-3	TRBD2	TGTGCCAGCTACTCCGGGACTAGTAGCAGAGATACGCAGTATTTT	CASYSGTSSRDTQYF
TRBV10-1	many	TRBJ2-2	TRBD2	TGCGCCAGCCGGGAGGGACTAAACACCGGGGAGCTGTTTTTT	CASREGLNTGELFF
TRBV2	medium-sized	TRBJ2-7	.	TGTGCCAGCAGGGGACAACGCTACGAGCAGTACTTC	CASRGQRYEQYF
TRBV20-1	medium-sized	TRBJ2-7	.	TGCAGTGCTAGAGGCCTAGCGAGCTACGAGCAGTACTTC	CSARGLASYEQYF
TRBV7-8	medium-sized	TRBJ1-4	.	TGTGCCAGCAGTTTAAGGGGAGGAAGTGAAAAACTGTTTTTT	CASSLRGGSEKLFF
TRBV28	.	TRBJ2-3	.	TGTGCCAGCAGTCCCCTCGGCGGAGATACGCAGTATTTT	CASSPLGGDTQYF
TRBV24-1	medium-sized	TRBJ2-2	.	TGTGCCACCGCGGGACACCCGAACACCGGGGAGCTGTTTTTT	CATAGHPNTGELFF
TRBV20-1	medium-sized	TRBJ2-7	TRBD1	TGCAGTGCTAGATTAGACAGGGGGTACTACGAGCAGTACTTC	CSARLDRGYYEQYF
TRBV10-3	medium-sized	TRBJ2-7	.	TGTGCCATCAAGGGGCAGTCAGACTACGAGCAGTACTTC	CAIKGQSDYEQYF
TRBV5-1	medium-sized	TRBJ2-2	TRBD1	TGCGCCAGCAGCTTGGCCGAACAGGGGCCCACCGGGGAGCTGTTTTTT	CASSLAEQGPTGELFF
TRBV5-4	medium-sized	TRBJ2-2	.	TGTGCCAGCAGCTCCCGACAGAAGAACACCGGGGAGCTGTTTTTT	CASSSRQKNTGELFF
TRBV19	medium-sized	TRBJ1-2	TRBD1	TGTGCCAGTAAAAGGACAGGAAGTGGCTACACCTTC	CASKRTGSGYTF
TRBV29-1	medium-sized	TRBJ2-5	.	TGCAGCTCCCTGTCCTACCTGGGCCAGGGGCAAGAGACCCAGTACTTC	CSSLSYLGQGQETQYF
TRBV28	large	TRBJ2-7	.	TGTGCCAGCAGTTTAGATCTGTGGGAGCAGTACTTC	CASSLDLWEQYF
TRBV6-2/TRBV6-3	large	TRBJ2-7	TRBD2	TGTGCCAGCAGTTACCTGGCGGGAGGGTCCTACGAGCAGTACTTC	CASSYLAGGSYEQYF
TRBV12-3/TRBV12-4	.	TRBJ2-2	TRBD2	TGTGCCAGCAGGTTAGCGGGTTCGAACACCGGGGAGCTGTTTTTT	CASRLAGSNTGELFF
TRBV4-1	medium-sized	TRBJ2-7	.	TGCGCCAGCAGCCAAGATCCGGCCTACCGCAGGGAGCAGTACTTC	CASSQDPAYRREQYF
TRBV3-1	large	TRBJ1-4	.	TGTGCCAGCAGCCAAGATCCGAAAGCAACTAATGAAAAACTGTTTTTT	CASSQDPKATNEKLFF
TRBV5-6	medium-sized	TRBJ2-7	TRBD2	TGTGCCAGCAGCTTGGGGCCGTTCCTAGGACTAGCGGGATTACTCGAGTACTTC	CASSLGPFLGLAGLLEYF
TRBV20-1	medium-sized	TRBJ2-7	TRBD2	TGCAGTGCTAGCAAGCGGGGGCTTCCCTACGAGCAGTACTTC	CSASKRGLPYEQYF
TRBV10-2	.	TRBJ1-4	.	TGCGCCAGCAGTGGGGGGGCGAAAGAAAAACTGTTTTTT	CASSGGAKEKLFF
TRBV3-1	medium-sized	TRBJ2-7	TRBD1	TGTGCCAGCAGGGGACAGGGGCGAGTGCAGTACTTC	CASRGQGRVQYF
TRBV20-1	many	TRBJ1-2	.	TGCAGTGCCCTCCCCCTGGGTAACTATGGCTACACCTTC	CSALPLGNYGYTF
TRBV5-4	many	TRBJ2-1	TRBD2	TGTGCCAGCAGCTTGGAGCGGGATCATGGCGGTGAGCAGTTCTTC	CASSLERDHGGEQFF
TRBV5-1	few	TRBJ1-5	.	TGCGCCAGCAGCTTGGGGGGGGCCGCCGGGGAGCCCCAGCATTTT	CASSLGGAAGEPQHF
TRBV5-6	medium-sized	TRBJ1-2	TRBD1	TGTGCCAGCAGCTTGGGGACAGGCTATGGCTACACCTTC	CASSLGTGYGYTF
TRBV5-1	many	TRBJ2-2	TRBD1	TGCGCCAGCAGTGTACGGGACAGGGTCGACACCGGGGAGCTGTTTTTT	CASSVRDRVDTGELFF
TRBV5-1	medium-sized	TRBJ1-3	.	TGCGCCAGCAGCTTGGGGGGGTACTCTGGAAACACCATATATTTT	CASSLGGYSGNTIYF
TRBV18	medium-sized	TRBJ1-1	.	TGTGCCACCCGCGGGGCCAGGAACACTGAAGCTTTCTTT	CATRGARNTEAFF
TRBV28	few	TRBJ1-4	.	TGTGCCAGCAGCCCCACTACAGAGGGACCTAATGAAAAACTGTTTTTT	CASSPTTEGPNEKLFF
TRBV18	many	TRBJ2-7	.	TGTGCCAGCTCACCACGGGACGGCAACTACGAGCAGTACTTC	CASSPRDGNYEQYF
TRBV19	many	TRBJ2-1	TRBD2	TGTGCCAGTAGTCCACGGACTAGCGGGAGGGCCAGCTCCTACAATGAGCAGTTCTTC	CASSPRTSGRASSYNEQFF
TRBV7-2	medium-sized	TRBJ2-5	.	TGTGCCAGCAGCTTGGGGCCAAGGGCCCAGTACTTC	CASSLGPRAQYF
TRBV5-1	medium-sized	TRBJ1-1	.	TGCGCCAGCAGCCGGGACGGGATCACTGAAGCTTTCTTT	CASSRDGITEAFF
TRBV20-1	medium-sized	TRBJ1-2	.	TGCAGTGCTAGGCGGAGTGCGGTATATGGCTACACCTTC	CSARRSAVYGYTF
TRBV7-8	large	TRBJ2-3	.	TGTGCCAGCAGCTTAGTGGCTTACTGGACAGATACGCAGTATTTT	CASSLVAYWTDTQYF